The rows below give T cell receptor beta chains drawn from one sample of a study of shared clonotypes between healthy human individuals. TCRdb keeps only in-frame clones here, not all; method: immunoSEQ multiplex PCR. The table shows 2 million to 2.5 million clones, with 80% to 95% occurring only once. The sequenced sample was naive CD4+ T cells from PBMCs. These receptors originate from a young man in good health. Some clones in this sample may be carry-over from other donors' samples. Both conserved end residues are part of each CDR3. D genes are given only for firm matches. Only some rows state a clone size, as once, few, many or a class for expanded clones.

.	.	TRBV6-5	TRBJ1-1	CASSYSSYRVLGAFF	TGTGCCAGCAGTTACTCGAGTTACAGGGTTCTCGGAGCTTTCTTT
once	.	TRBV2	TRBJ2-5	CASSEGAAETQYF	TGTGCCAGCAGCGAGGGCGCCGCAGAGACCCAGTACTTC
.	.	TRBV11-3	TRBJ2-1	CASSSRGSYNEQFF	TGTGCCAGCAGCTCCAGGGGCTCCTACAATGAGCAGTTCTTC
.	.	TRBV30	TRBJ2-1	CAWSVFNEQFF	TGTGCCTGGAGTGTATTCAATGAGCAGTTCTTC
.	.	TRBV5-1	TRBJ2-7	CASSGGTNEQYF	TGCGCCAGCAGCGGGGGGACAAACGAGCAGTACTTC
.	.	TRBV27	TRBJ2-2	CASSLGKGLTGELFF	TGTGCCAGCAGTTTAGGCAAGGGGCTCACCGGGGAGCTGTTTTTT
.	TRBD1	TRBV29-1	TRBJ2-5	CSVQGAEETQYF	TGCAGCGTACAGGGGGCGGAGGAGACCCAGTACTTC
.	.	TRBV5-1	TRBJ2-2	CASSLDQNTGELFF	TGCGCCAGCAGCTTGGACCAGAACACCGGGGAGCTGTTTTTT
.	TRBD2	TRBV6-5	TRBJ2-7	CASSYSVSSGSPEQYF	TGTGCCAGCAGTTACTCGGTCTCTAGCGGGAGCCCCGAGCAGTACTTC
.	TRBD1	TRBV5-1	TRBJ2-3	CASSRYAVGQGNLGTQYF	TGCGCCAGCAGCCGATATGCGGTGGGACAGGGAAATCTGGGTACGCAGTATTTT
.	TRBD1	TRBV30	TRBJ1-1	CAWRETGLYTEAFF	TGTGCCTGGAGGGAGACAGGGCTGTACACTGAAGCTTTCTTT
.	TRBD1	TRBV30	TRBJ1-2	CAWRPGQSYGYTF	TGTGCCTGGCGTCCGGGACAGTCCTATGGCTACACCTTC
.	TRBD1	TRBV6-5	TRBJ1-1	CASRHRGHTEAFF	TGTGCCAGCAGGCACAGGGGTCATACTGAAGCTTTCTTT
.	TRBD1	TRBV18	TRBJ1-1	CASSAGQGEAFF	TGTGCCAGCTCAGCGGGACAGGGAGAAGCTTTCTTT
once	TRBD2	TRBV5-1	TRBJ2-2	CASSYGTTNTGELFF	TGCGCCAGCAGCTACGGGACTACTAACACCGGGGAGCTGTTTTTT
.	TRBD1	TRBV10-3	TRBJ2-3	CAIRADRGDDTQYF	TGTGCCATCAGGGCCGACAGGGGAGACGATACGCAGTATTTT
.	TRBD1	TRBV10-1	TRBJ1-1	CASSFPRQGRTEAFF	TGCGCCAGCAGCTTTCCCCGACAGGGGAGAACTGAAGCTTTCTTT
.	TRBD2	TRBV29-1	TRBJ2-3	CSLTSGRAAGTQYF	TGCAGCTTGACTAGCGGGAGGGCGGCGGGTACGCAGTATTTT
.	TRBD1	TRBV5-1	TRBJ2-1	CASSLDRVYNEQFF	TGCGCCAGCAGCCTAGACAGGGTCTACAATGAGCAGTTCTTC
.	.	TRBV6-6	TRBJ1-5	CASSYLGDGNQPQHF	TGTGCCAGCAGTTACTTGGGGGACGGCAATCAGCCCCAGCATTTT
.	.	TRBV28	TRBJ1-2	CASDTGFRNYGYTF	TGTGCCAGCGATACAGGATTTCGGAACTATGGCTACACCTTC
.	.	TRBV15	TRBJ1-5	CATSRGSGNQPQHF	TGTGCCACCAGCAGAGGATCCGGGAATCAGCCCCAGCATTTT
.	TRBD1	TRBV30	TRBJ1-5	CAWSVQRQGYQPQHF	TGTGCCTGGAGTGTACAGAGACAGGGGTATCAGCCCCAGCATTTT
.	.	TRBV28	TRBJ1-1	CASSFSIAIRNTEAFF	TGTGCCAGCAGTTTTAGTATCGCCATTCGGAACACTGAAGCTTTCTTT
.	.	TRBV5-1	TRBJ2-2	CASSLVGSYTGELFF	TGCGCCAGCAGCTTGGTGGGGAGTTACACCGGGGAGCTGTTTTTT
.	.	TRBV7-3	TRBJ2-1	CASSPRGLVEQFF	TGTGCCAGCAGCCCCCGAGGTTTGGTTGAGCAGTTCTTC
few	.	TRBV7-2	TRBJ1-1	CASSTMNTEAFF	TGTGCCAGCAGCACCATGAACACTGAAGCTTTCTTT
.	.	TRBV2	TRBJ1-1	CASHFSGNTEAFF	TGTGCCAGCCACTTTTCGGGTAACACTGAAGCTTTCTTT
.	.	TRBV27	TRBJ2-1	CASSRTRGLYNEQFF	TGTGCCAGCAGTCGAACTAGAGGTCTGTACAACGAGCAGTTCTTC
.	TRBD1	TRBV2	TRBJ1-2	CASSAGQGAYGYTF	TGTGCCAGCAGTGCTGGACAGGGGGCTTATGGCTACACCTTC
.	.	TRBV19	TRBJ1-3	CASVTGLRGNTIYF	TGTGCCAGCGTTACAGGGTTAAGAGGAAACACCATATATTTT